The T cell receptor (beta chain) described here comes from a study of cytomegalovirus exposure and HLA in healthy donors. CDR3 length equals 15 residues. V was clipped by 4 bases and J by 7 bases; unmatched bases: 10. Germline CDR1 and CDR2: SGHDT and YYEEEE. Findings and caveats of the study: TCR beta chains associated with HLA were, in a later analysis, more clonally expanded than equally common others. An analysis done earlier found most TCR beta V segments productive about 90% or about 30% of the time. The number of N-insertions in an Asian-associated ancestry cluster was reportedly below the roughly 700-donor mean in a later analysis.

The PCR was carried out with 60 Vbeta primers and 13 Jbeta primers. Data came from immunoSEQ multiplex PCR; TCRdb stores just in-frame clones and leaves some out. The sample has about 210,000 clones; around 76% are singletons. Remarks on this clone: Its antigen is still unknown.

The chain has TRBV5-6 and TRBJ1-2, with TRBD1 matching over 10 bases. This receptor was identified in a man aged 35 to 55 in good health and CMV-seropositive. The specimen was PBMCs. CDR3 nucleotide sequence: TGTGCCAGCAGCCTCCGGGACAGGGGTTATTCTGGCTACACCTTC. The encoded protein is CASSLRDRGYSGYTF.